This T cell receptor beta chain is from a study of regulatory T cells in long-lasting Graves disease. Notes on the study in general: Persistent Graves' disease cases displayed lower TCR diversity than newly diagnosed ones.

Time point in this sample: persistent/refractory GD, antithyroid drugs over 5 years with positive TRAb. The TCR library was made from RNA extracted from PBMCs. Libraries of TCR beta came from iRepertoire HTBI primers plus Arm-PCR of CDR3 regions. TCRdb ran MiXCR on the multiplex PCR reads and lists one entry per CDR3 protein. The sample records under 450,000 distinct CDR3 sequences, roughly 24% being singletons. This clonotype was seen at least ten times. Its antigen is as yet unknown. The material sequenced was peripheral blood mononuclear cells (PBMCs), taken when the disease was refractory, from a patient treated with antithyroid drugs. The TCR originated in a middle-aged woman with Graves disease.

DNA for the CDR3: TGTGCCAGCAGAGGAGGGAGCTCCTACGAGCAGTACTTC. Amino acid sequence: CASRGGSSYEQYF. The chain links TRBV12-3 or TRBV12-4 to TRBJ2-7; D possibly corresponds to TRBD2 (6 bases). CDR3 length equals 13 residues. V lost 6 bases and J 0 bases, leaving 9 bases between the germline ends.